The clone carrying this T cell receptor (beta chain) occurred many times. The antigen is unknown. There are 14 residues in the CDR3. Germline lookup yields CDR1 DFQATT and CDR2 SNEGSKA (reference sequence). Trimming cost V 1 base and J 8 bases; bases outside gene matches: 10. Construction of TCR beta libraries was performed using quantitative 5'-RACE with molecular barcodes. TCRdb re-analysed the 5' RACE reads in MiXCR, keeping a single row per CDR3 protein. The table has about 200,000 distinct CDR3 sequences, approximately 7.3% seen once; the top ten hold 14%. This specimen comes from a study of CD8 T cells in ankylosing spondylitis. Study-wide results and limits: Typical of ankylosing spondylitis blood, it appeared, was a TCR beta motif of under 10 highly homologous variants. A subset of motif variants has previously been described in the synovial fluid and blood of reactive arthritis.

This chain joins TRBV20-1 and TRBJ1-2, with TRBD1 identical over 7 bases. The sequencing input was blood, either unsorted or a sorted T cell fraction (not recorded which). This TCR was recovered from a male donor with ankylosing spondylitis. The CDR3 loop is CSARGQGALWGYTF. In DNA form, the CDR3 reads TGCAGTGCTAGAGGACAGGGAGCCCTCTGGGGCTACACCTTC.